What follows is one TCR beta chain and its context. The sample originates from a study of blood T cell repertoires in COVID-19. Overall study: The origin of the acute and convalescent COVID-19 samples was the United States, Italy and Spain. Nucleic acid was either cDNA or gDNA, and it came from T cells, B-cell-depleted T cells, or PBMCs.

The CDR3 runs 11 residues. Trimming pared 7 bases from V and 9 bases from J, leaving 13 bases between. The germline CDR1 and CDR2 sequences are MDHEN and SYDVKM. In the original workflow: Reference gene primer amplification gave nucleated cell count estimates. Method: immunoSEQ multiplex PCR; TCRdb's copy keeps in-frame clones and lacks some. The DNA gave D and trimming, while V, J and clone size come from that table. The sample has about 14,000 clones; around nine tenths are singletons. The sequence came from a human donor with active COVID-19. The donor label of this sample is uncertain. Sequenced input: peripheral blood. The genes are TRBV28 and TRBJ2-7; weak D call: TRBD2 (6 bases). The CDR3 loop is CASTTREAQYF. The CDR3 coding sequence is TGTGCCAGCACTACTAGGGAGGCGCAGTACTTC.